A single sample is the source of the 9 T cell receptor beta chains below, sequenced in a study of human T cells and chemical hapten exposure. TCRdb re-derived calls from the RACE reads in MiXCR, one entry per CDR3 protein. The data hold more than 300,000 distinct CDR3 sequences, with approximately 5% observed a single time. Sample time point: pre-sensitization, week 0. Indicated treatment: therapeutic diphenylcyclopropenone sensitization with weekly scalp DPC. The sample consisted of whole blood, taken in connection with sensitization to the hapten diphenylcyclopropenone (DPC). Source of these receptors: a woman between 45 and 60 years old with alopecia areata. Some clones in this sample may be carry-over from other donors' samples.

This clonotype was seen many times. This CDR3 is CASSQGISPFYEQYF. CDR3 sequence (DNA): TGTGCCAGCAGCCAAGGAATATCGCCCTTCTACGAGCAGTACTTC. The V call is TRBV4-2, the J call TRBJ2-7, with unresolved D. This CDR3 region has 15 residues. CDR1 is LGHNA and CDR2 is YNFKEQ in the germline V gene. With 1 base removed from V and 3 bases from J, the gap between germline ends came to 13 bases.

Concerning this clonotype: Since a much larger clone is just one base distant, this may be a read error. The CDR3 region is CASSLRRDGGELFF. CDR3 coding DNA: TGTGCCAGCAGCTTGCGGAGGGATGGCGGGGAGCTGTTTTTT. The chain combines TRBV7-3 with TRBJ2-2; the D gene is possibly TRBD2 (6 bases). From germline, CDR1 is SGHTA and CDR2 FQGTGA. This CDR3 has 14 amino acids. Trimming removed 3 bases at V and 7 bases at J, with 12 bases between.

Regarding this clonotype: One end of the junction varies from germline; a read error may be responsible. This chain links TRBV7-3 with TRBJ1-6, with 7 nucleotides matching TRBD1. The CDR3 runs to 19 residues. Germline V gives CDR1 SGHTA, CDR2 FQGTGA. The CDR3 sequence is CASSLNPDRSSSCNSPLHF. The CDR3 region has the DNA TGTGCCAGCAGCTTAAACCCGGACAGGTCGAGCTCCTGTAATTCACCCCTCCACTTT. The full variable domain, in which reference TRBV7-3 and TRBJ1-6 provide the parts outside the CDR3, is GAGVSQTPSNKVTEKGKYVELRCDPISGHTALYWYRQSLGQGPEFLIYFQGTGAADDSGLPNDRFFAVRPEGSVSTLKIQRTERGDSAVYLCASSLNPDRSSSCNSPLHFGNGTRLTVT.

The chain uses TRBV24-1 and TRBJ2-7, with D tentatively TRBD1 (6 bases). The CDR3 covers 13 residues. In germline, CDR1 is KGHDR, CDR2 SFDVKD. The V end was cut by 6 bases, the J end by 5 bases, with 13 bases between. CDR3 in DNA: TGTGCCACCAGTCGGAACAGGGTCGACGAGCAGTACTTC. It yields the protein CATSRNRVDEQYF.

CDR3 DNA: TGTGCCAGCAGCTTATCGGGGGGGTATCAGCATGAGACCCAGTACTTC. This gives the protein CASSLSGGYQHETQYF. The chain recombines TRBV7-6 with TRBJ2-5; 8 positions agree with TRBD2. Losses at the gene ends were 2 bases for V and 5 bases for J; bases not matched to a gene: 10. The CDR3 sequence is 16 residues long. Germline lookup yields CDR1 SGHVS and CDR2 FNYEAQ.

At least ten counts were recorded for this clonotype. CDR3 in DNA: TGCAGCGTTGTCAACACTGAAGCTTTCTTT. Translated, it gives CSVVNTEAFF. The chain links TRBV29-1 to TRBJ1-1, with D unclear. The CDR3 is 10 amino acids. V lost 4 bases to trimming and J lost 2 bases, with 2 bases between them. CDR1 and CDR2 from the germline V gene are SQVTM and ANQGSEA. Using reference TRBV29-1 and TRBJ1-1 for the parts outside the CDR3, the full variable domain is SAVISQKPSRDICQRGTSLTIQCQVDSQVTMMFWYRQQPGQSLTLIATANQGSEATYESGFVIDKFPISRPNLTFSTLTVSNMSPEDSSIYLCSVVNTEAFFGQGTRLTVV.

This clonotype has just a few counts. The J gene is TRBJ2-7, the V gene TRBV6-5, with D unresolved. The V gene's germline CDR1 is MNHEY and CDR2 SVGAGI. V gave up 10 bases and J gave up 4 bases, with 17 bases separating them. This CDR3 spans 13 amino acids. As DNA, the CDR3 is TGTGCCACCCAGGAGACGATAGGATACGAGCAGTACTTC. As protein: CATQETIGYEQYF.

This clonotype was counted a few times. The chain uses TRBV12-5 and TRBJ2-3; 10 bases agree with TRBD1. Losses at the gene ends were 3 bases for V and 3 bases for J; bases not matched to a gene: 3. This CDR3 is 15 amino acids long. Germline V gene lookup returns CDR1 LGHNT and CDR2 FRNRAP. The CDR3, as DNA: TGTGCTAGTGGTTTAGGGGACAGGGGAACAGATACGCAGTATTTT. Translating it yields CASGLGDRGTDTQYF.

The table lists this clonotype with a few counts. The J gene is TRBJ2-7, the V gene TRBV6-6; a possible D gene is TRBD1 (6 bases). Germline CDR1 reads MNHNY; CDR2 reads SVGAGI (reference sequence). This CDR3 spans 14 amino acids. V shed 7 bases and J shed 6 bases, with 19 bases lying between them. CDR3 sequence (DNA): TGTGCCAGCATTCCCTCCGGGACAACGATCGAGCAGTACTTC. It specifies CASIPSGTTIEQYF.